This TCR beta chain was recorded in a study of blood T cells in healthy people across ages. Study outcomes and limitations: Long-lived donors exceeded aged donors in naive CD4+ cells and diversity.

Total RNA, at least 5 micrograms per sample, came from PBMCs. Trimming pared 10 bases from V and 5 bases from J, leaving 21 bases between. Germline CDR1 MNHNY, CDR2 SVGAGI (reference sequence). The CDR3 spans 15 residues. Primed by a sample-barcoded 5' primer and a J-beta primer mix, a second PCR proceeded for about 6 to 11 cycles. TCRdb redid the calling of the 5' RACE reads with MiXCR, one entry per CDR3 protein. The table shows over 600,000 distinct CDR3 sequences, with around a fifth occurring only once. Notes on this clonotype: Its antigen is not identified.

The source material was blood. This TCR derives from a man between 70 and 80 years old in good health. This rearrangement joins TRBV6-6 to TRBJ1-5, with TRBD1 as a possible D gene (5 bases). This chain's CDR3 is CAITKGWGTDQPQHF. The DNA of the CDR3 is TGTGCCATAACTAAGGGGTGGGGGACGGATCAGCCCCAGCATTTT.